The present T cell receptor beta chain was sequenced within a study of shared clonotypes between healthy human individuals (dated by TCRdb to the early 2020s). Concerning the study at large: A couple of women and three men aged 18 to 49 years were included in the cohort. Per donor, three plates each were used for CD4 naive and CD4 memory, two for CD8 naive, and one for CD8 memory. To estimate repertoire size and how much clonotype sharing occurs between individuals, the study deeply sequenced the blood TCR repertoires of roughly 5 healthy adults. To increase sequencing depth and limit assay-specific biases, TCR repertoire library preparation and sequencing were carried out by different laboratories using diverse techniques. Between about 0.94 and 8.9 billion PBMCs per donor were obtained by leukapheresis.

Using the deep immunoSEQ assay, TCR CDR3 regions were amplified from genomic DNA by multiplex PCR. Extracted genomic DNA from each cell subset was distributed evenly across all wells of several immunoSEQ 96-well plates, and each plate was treated as a replicate. For sorted subsets, each replicate PCR was loaded with about 0.2 ug genomic DNA, equivalent to some 27,000 T cell genomes. The purified libraries were quantified using a Qubit 3.0 fluorometer, sized with a Bioanalyzer 2100, and then quantified again using the KAPA Library Quantification kit. Every immunoSEQ 96-well plate was sequenced on a separate single-read 150-cycle Illumina NextSeq 550 flow cell. The original methods were these. Because the immunoSEQ output included only junctional sequences and no quality scores, the filtering could not be the same as the filtering used for full-length reads. Sequences were annotated with PyIR, a Python wrapper for IgBLAST v1.9, and V/J genes and CDR3 were assigned using IMGT germline references. Reads with weak V/J assignments (E-value above 1e-6), missing CDR3, stop codons, out-of-frame junctions, or ambiguous translated residues were removed. V3J clonotypes were defined by identical inferred V gene, J gene, and CDR3 amino acid sequence. Percentage overlap between repertoires was computed as shared unique clonotypes divided by the size of the smaller repertoire. RTK rarefaction, the Chao1 estimator, and Recon v2.1 estimates of unobserved clonotypes were used to assess repertoire richness. Generation probabilities were computed with OLGA for all TCRbeta clonotypes obtained by the gDNA method from four donors. The source is immuneACCESS, and TCRdb retained only in-frame sequences with V and J called. Part of the clones is not carried over; for the studies checked, unresolved V genes explain less than half of this, and the remainder is unexplained. The DNA was the basis for D and trimming; V, J and clone size are from that table. The table for this sample lists some 2 million clones; approximately 94% of them were counted only once. Roughly 1% of the sample is taken by the ten largest.

Trimming costs V 3 bases and J 5 bases, and their ends lie 14 bases apart. Including the terminal cysteine and phenylalanine, the CDR3 comprises 15 residues. Just CDR3 DNA is preserved here, 45 bases in frame from base 1. CDR1 LNHNV and CDR2 YYDKDF are derived from the germline V gene (reference sequence). CD8 naive samples consisted of CD45RO-negative cells that were positively selected for CCR7, yielding a CD45RA+CCR7+ population without TemRA cells. Healthy HIV-negative adults with no recently reported acute infections or vaccinations were included as donors. Only Caucasian adults living in Nashville, Tennessee, USA were represented among the donors. Blood was collected by leukapheresis, and PBMCs were isolated by Ficoll-Histopaque density gradient centrifugation and then cryopreserved in liquid nitrogen vapor phase. Analytical flow cytometry was used to check the purity and quantity of every magnetically sorted T cell population. Genomic DNA was isolated from every sorted fraction and measured by UV absorbance on a Nanodrop 2000c.

Notes on this clone: No antigen is known for it. Base qualities are missing; no much larger clone stands one base away.

Overall study results and their limits: Compared with non-shared clonotypes, clonotypes shared by all four sorted-subset donors had higher generation probabilities. When a few donors were compared, the shared fraction of clonotypes was 5% to 6.5% for naive CD4, around 3.6% for naive CD8, more than 2% for memory CD4, and 0.35% to 0.4% for memory CD8. Pairwise subsampling led to the expectation that sequencing depth would affect the degree of clonotype sharing among donors. Naive subsets generally had larger estimated clonotype richness than memory subsets. Only blood was sampled, and tissue TCR repertoires likely differ from those in blood. The small number of donors limited the genetic and exposure-history diversity represented. Even with the large sequencing depth, rarefaction of the sorted-subset datasets indicated that sequencing was incomplete.

The V and J genes are TRBV15 and TRBJ2-1; the D gene assignment is ambiguous. Sequenced sample: naive CD8+ T cells sorted from blood. This sample's cell subset or site label indicates: CD45RA+CCR7+. This clonotype was obtained from a man aged 18 to 29 in good health. The DNA sequence reads TGTGCCACCAGCAGCTTCCCACAGTGGGACAATGAGCAGTTCTTC. This codes for CATSSFPQWDNEQFF.